This T cell receptor beta chain was sequenced during a study of T cell changes during pregnancy in multiple sclerosis (dated by TCRdb to 2018 to 2020). Some background on the complete study: The study looked at changes in the T cell repertoire across pregnancy in women with multiple sclerosis.

From the cysteine through the phenylalanine, the CDR3 covers 14 amino acids. Only the CDR3 DNA is retained, 42 bases long and in frame from the first base. The germline V gene sets CDR1 to SGHAT and CDR2 to FQNNGV. V lost 2 bases and J lost 8 bases, and the count of bases not matched to a germline gene is 4. About this clone itself: The antigen this receptor binds is unknown. The input lacks base qualities; no much larger clone sits a single base away.

The library was produced with the immunoSEQ multiplex PCR assay. What TCRdb holds here is the immuneACCESS table cut down to in-frame rearrangements. Part of the clones is not present; checked against another copy, under half of the missing clones reflect an unresolved V gene, and the others are unexplained. This sample has around 70,000 clones in its table, and 75% to 95% of those were observed once. The ten biggest clones cover approximately 0.84% of the sample. The V and J genes are TRBV11-2 and TRBJ2-2, with 8 junctional bases fitting TRBD1. The sample was peripheral blood, taken in the second trimester of pregnancy. This sequence originates from a female donor with multiple sclerosis, enrolled in a pregnancy study. The CDR3 corresponds to CASSLLQGAGELFF. The nucleotide sequence is TGTGCCAGCAGCTTACTCCAGGGGGCAGGGGAGCTGTTTTTT.